The 10 T cell receptor beta chains reported below all come from one sample, sequenced in a study of blood T cell repertoires in COVID-19. Here immunoSEQ multiplex PCR was the method, and the copy in TCRdb shows in-frame clones only, minus some. The repertoire consists of just over 20,000 clones, with around 86% occurring once and the leading ten covering about a tenth. Sequencing was carried out using peripheral blood. Every receptor here comes from a human donor in a cohort sampled during active COVID-19.

V and J are TRBV18 and TRBJ2-3; 7 nucleotides line up with TRBD1. Germline V gene data show CDR1 as KGHSH and CDR2 as LQKENI. The CDR3 runs 16 residues. V was pared by 1 base and J by 0 bases, with 4 bases of the junction left unmatched. The CDR3 DNA reads as TGTGCCAGCTCACCACGCTGGACAGGAAGCACAGATACGCAGTATTTT. Translation: CASSPRWTGSTDTQYF.

The J gene is TRBJ1-1, the V gene TRBV7-2; D remains unclear. The CDR3 length is 14 residues. Trimming removed 0 bases at V and 1 base at J, with 6 bases between. In germline, CDR1 is SGHTA, CDR2 FQGNSA. CDR3 sequence (DNA): TGTGCCAGCAGCTTAGCGATGGCGAACACTGAAGCTTTCTTT. The encoded protein is CASSLAMANTEAFF.

The chain carries TRBV5-1 and TRBJ2-1, with 7 bases identical to TRBD2. The CDR3 is 15 amino acids. CDR1 and CDR2 (germline): SGHRS, YFSETQ. V was clipped by 3 bases and J by 5 bases; unmatched bases: 8. The CDR3 sequence is CASSSGGGRDNEQFF. The CDR3 DNA sequence: TGCGCCAGCAGCTCGGGCGGGGGACGCGACAATGAGCAGTTCTTC.

This chain connects TRBV20-1 to TRBJ1-2; perhaps TRBD1 as D (5 bases). V lost 7 bases and J lost 6, with 12 bases in between. From germline, CDR1 is DFQATT and CDR2 SNEGSKA (reference sequence). This CDR3 is 11 amino acids long. The CDR3 loop reads CSVEVGHGYTF. CDR3 nucleotide sequence: TGCAGTGTCGAGGTGGGGCATGGCTACACCTTC.

This clone showed up just a few times. V gene TRBV18 combines with J gene TRBJ1-5; 9 nucleotides align to TRBD1. The CDR3 extends over 16 amino acids. V trimming: 0 bases; J trimming: 3 bases; junction bases outside the gene matches: 3. Germline CDR1 reads KGHSH; CDR2 reads LQKENI. The CDR3 sequence is CASSPPGQGLNQPQHF. The DNA of the CDR3 is TGTGCCAGCTCACCACCGGGACAGGGTCTCAATCAGCCCCAGCATTTT.

V gene TRBV9 combines with J gene TRBJ2-1, with D possibly being TRBD1 (6 bases). Germline V gives CDR1 SGDLS, CDR2 YYNGEE. This CDR3 spans 14 amino acids. V gave up 3 bases and J gave up 7 bases, with 14 bases separating them. The CDR3 DNA reads as TGTGCCAGCAGCGATTCCGGGACATTGAATGAGCAGTTCTTC. Amino acids: CASSDSGTLNEQFF. The entire variable domain, with the rest obtained from reference TRBV9 and TRBJ2-1, is as follows: DSGVTQTPKHLITATGQRVTLRCSPRSGDLSVYWYQQSLDQGLQFLIQYYNGEERAKGNILERFSAQQFPDLHSELNLSSLELGDSALYFCASSDSGTLNEQFFGPGTRLTVL.

This chain uses TRBV4-1 with TRBJ2-1, with 15 bases aligning to TRBD2. The V gene's germline CDR1 is MGHRA and CDR2 YSYEKL. This CDR3 has 18 amino acids. V dropped 4 bases and J dropped 1; count of bases not matched to a gene: 5. In DNA, the CDR3 is TGCGCCAGCAGCCCCGGGACTAGCGGGAGGCTTTCCTACAATGAGCAGTTCTTC. This translates into CASSPGTSGRLSYNEQFF.

This clone was recorded only once. The chain links TRBV28 to TRBJ2-2; D perhaps matches TRBD1 (6 bases). The CDR3 runs to 14 residues. CDR1 and CDR2 from the germline V gene are MDHEN and SYDVKM. V lost 7 bases to trimming and J lost 3 bases, with 12 bases between them. CDR3 residues: CASTLTGYTGELFF. The CDR3 nucleotides are TGTGCCAGCACCCTAACAGGGTACACCGGGGAGCTGTTTTTT.

The rearrangement joins TRBV19 to TRBJ1-5; 9 bases are shared with TRBD1. V gave up 4 bases and J gave up 1 base; unmatched junction bases: 5. Germline V gene lookup returns CDR1 LNHDA and CDR2 SQIVND (reference sequence). The CDR3 is 16 amino acids. The CDR3 bases are TGTGCCAGTAGTAGCACAGGGGGCTTCAGCAATCAGCCCCAGCATTTT. Protein: CASSSTGGFSNQPQHF.

V gene TRBV6-5 combines with J gene TRBJ2-5; 12 bases line up with TRBD2. Germline CDR1 and CDR2: MNHEY and SVGAGI. The CDR3 covers 14 residues. V lost 5 bases, J lost 5 bases, and 3 bases stayed unmatched. CDR3 amino acids: CASSMTSGSETQYF. The CDR3 bases are TGTGCCAGCAGTATGACTAGCGGGAGCGAGACCCAGTACTTC.